The entry below describes one T cell receptor beta chain. Generated by immunoSEQ multiplex PCR, the TCRdb table keeps only in-frame clones and is missing some. Of some 200,000 clones in the sample, over 75% were seen once. There are 16 residues in the CDR3. Per the germline V gene, CDR1 is MNHEY and CDR2 is SMNVEV (reference sequence). Trimming cost V 8 bases and J 0 bases; bases outside gene matches: 12. Recovery among Cohort 3 donors was established by two negative PCRs, clearance, or symptom resolution. The entry originates in a study of blood T cell repertoires in COVID-19. Sequences were obtained from PBMCs or T cells enriched from blood (not recorded which). The TCR sequence derives from a woman aged 18-35 years who had recovered from COVID-19. The rearrangement joins TRBV27 to TRBJ1-2, with 7 bases lining up with TRBD1. CDR3 in amino acids: CASSSTGFRTNYGYTF. CDR3 in DNA: TGTGCCAGCTCCTCGACAGGGTTTAGAACTAACTATGGCTACACCTTC.